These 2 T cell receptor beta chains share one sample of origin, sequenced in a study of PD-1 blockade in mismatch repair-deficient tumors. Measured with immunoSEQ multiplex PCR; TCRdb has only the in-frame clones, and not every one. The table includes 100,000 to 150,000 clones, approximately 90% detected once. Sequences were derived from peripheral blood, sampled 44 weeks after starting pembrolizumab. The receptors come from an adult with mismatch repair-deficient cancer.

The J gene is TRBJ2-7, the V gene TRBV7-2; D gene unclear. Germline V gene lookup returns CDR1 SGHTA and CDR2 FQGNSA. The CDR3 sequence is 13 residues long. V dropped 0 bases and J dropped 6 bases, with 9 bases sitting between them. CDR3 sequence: CASSLAPRLEQYF. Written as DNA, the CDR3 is TGTGCCAGCAGCTTAGCGCCTAGGCTCGAGCAGTACTTC. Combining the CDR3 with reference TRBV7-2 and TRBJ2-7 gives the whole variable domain GAGVSQSPSNKVTEKGKDVELRCDPISGHTALYWYRQSLGQGLEFLIYFQGNSAPDKSGLPSDRFSAERTGGSVSTLTIQRTQQEDSAVYLCASSLAPRLEQYFGPGTRLTVT.

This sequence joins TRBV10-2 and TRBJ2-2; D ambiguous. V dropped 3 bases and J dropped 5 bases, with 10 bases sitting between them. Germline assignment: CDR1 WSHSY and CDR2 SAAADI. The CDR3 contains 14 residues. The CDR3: CASSDRPVTGELFF. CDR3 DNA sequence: TGCGCCAGCAGTGATAGGCCAGTAACCGGGGAGCTGTTTTTT.